Sequencing of this TCR beta chain was carried out in a study of chemoradiotherapy in HPV16-positive cancers. The method was immunoSEQ multiplex PCR; TCRdb's version includes in-frame clones alone and lacks a portion of them. The table records under 25,000 clones, approximately 88% of them present only once. CDR3 length: 12 amino acids. The V end was cut by 10 bases, the J end by 7 bases, with 14 bases between. Germline V gene lookup returns CDR1 LNHDA and CDR2 SQIVND (reference sequence). The TCR originated in a human donor with HPV-associated anogenital cancer. Specimen: blood, collected from a patient who underwent chemoradiotherapy. The chain recombines TRBV19 with TRBJ1-5; the D gene is possibly TRBD1 (6 bases). The CDR3 nucleotides read TGTGCCACTACAGGGCCCAAGCAGCCCCAGCATTTT. Protein: CATTGPKQPQHF. Complete variable domain (other parts from reference TRBV19 and TRBJ1-5): DGGITQSPKYLFRKEGQNVTLSCEQNLNHDAMYWYRQDPGQGLRLIYYSQIVNDFQKGDIAEGYSVSREKKESFPLTVTSAQKNPTAFYLCATTGPKQPQHFGDGTRLSIL.